A selection of T cell receptor beta chains follows, all from one sample in a study of blood T cell repertoires in COVID-19. Clones were read by immunoSEQ multiplex PCR, and TCRdb kept only the in-frame ones, dropping some. This table has roughly 190,000 clones, 86% appearing once. The sequencing input was peripheral blood. The receptors were gathered from an older woman with COVID-19, enrolled during active disease. CDR3s include the opening cysteine and the closing phenylalanine or tryptophan. D genes are given only for firm matches. Size is omitted from some rows. Given values are once, few, many or a class for expanded clones.

clone_size | j_call | v_call | d_call | cdr3_aa | cdr3_nt
NA | TRBJ2-7 | TRBV12-2 | NA | CASRASLAPAYEQYF | TGTGCAAGTCGCGCCTCACTAGCGCCAGCCTACGAGCAGTACTTC
NA | TRBJ2-1 | TRBV29-1 | NA | CSVGQAFYNEQFF | TGCAGCGTTGGACAGGCTTTCTACAATGAGCAGTTCTTC
NA | TRBJ2-3 | TRBV19 | NA | CASLGRGSADTQYF | TGTGCCAGTTTAGGAAGAGGGTCGGCGGATACGCAGTATTTT
NA | TRBJ2-7 | TRBV27 | TRBD2 | CASTSPGNPSGSSYEQYF | TGTGCCAGCACCTCCCCCGGTAACCCAAGCGGGAGTTCCTACGAGCAGTACTTC
NA | TRBJ2-1 | TRBV18 | NA | CASSPLRGSSYNEQFF | TGTGCCAGCTCACCACTGCGGGGAAGCTCCTACAATGAGCAGTTCTTC
NA | TRBJ2-3 | TRBV10-3 | TRBD2 | CAISEFSGVTDTQYF | TGTGCCATCAGTGAGTTTAGCGGGGTCACAGATACGCAGTATTTT
NA | TRBJ2-3 | TRBV24-1 | TRBD1 | CATSDEGQGRSTQYF | TGTGCCACCAGTGATGAGGGACAGGGTAGGAGTACGCAGTATTTT
NA | TRBJ2-4 | TRBV19 | TRBD1 | CASSDRTGGLQYF | TGTGCCAGTAGTGACCGGACAGGGGGCCTTCAGTACTTC
NA | TRBJ2-1 | TRBV5-4 | NA | CASSPDVLVRGQFF | TGTGCCAGCAGCCCGGATGTTCTAGTACGAGGTCAGTTCTTC
NA | TRBJ2-2 | TRBV24-1 | TRBD1 | CATSDRRQGRTGELFF | TGTGCCACCAGTGACCGTCGACAGGGGAGGACCGGGGAGCTGTTTTTT
NA | TRBJ2-3 | TRBV5-1 | TRBD2 | CASSLRTSGGTTDTQYF | TGCGCCAGCAGCTTGCGCACTAGCGGGGGGACCACAGATACGCAGTATTTT
NA | TRBJ2-3 | TRBV5-6 | TRBD2 | CASSLELAGTDTQYF | TGTGCCAGCAGCTTGGAACTAGCGGGCACAGATACGCAGTATTTT
NA | TRBJ1-2 | TRBV4-1 | NA | CASSTVRAGKGVYTF | TGCGCCAGCAGCACGGTACGAGCAGGGAAGGGGGTCTACACCTTC
NA | TRBJ1-6 | TRBV5-1 | TRBD1 | CASSIGQGGTYNSPLHF | TGCGCCAGCAGCATAGGACAGGGTGGGACCTATAATTCACCCCTCCACTTT
few | TRBJ1-6 | TRBV5-1 | TRBD1 | CASRMTGGYNSPLHF | TGCGCCAGCCGCATGACAGGGGGCTATAATTCACCCCTCCACTTT
NA | TRBJ1-2 | TRBV6-5 | NA | CASSFGGDGYTF | TGTGCCAGCAGTTTCGGGGGGGATGGCTACACCTTC
NA | TRBJ1-1 | TRBV9 | NA | CASSVESQNTEAFF | TGTGCCAGCAGCGTAGAGTCACAGAACACTGAAGCTTTCTTT
NA | TRBJ2-3 | TRBV20-1 | NA | CSGGREDTQYF | TGCAGCGGCGGTCGGGAAGATACGCAGTATTTT
NA | TRBJ2-7 | TRBV2 | NA | CASSETGLYEQYF | TGTGCCAGCAGCGAAACGGGACTCTACGAGCAGTACTTC
NA | TRBJ2-7 | TRBV3-1/TRBV3-2 | NA | CASSQWERSYEQYF | TGTGCCAGCAGCCAATGGGAGCGCTCCTACGAGCAGTACTTC
once | TRBJ1-1 | TRBV7-3 | NA | CASGRERNTEAFF | TGTGCCAGCGGCCGGGAGCGTAACACTGAAGCTTTCTTT
NA | TRBJ2-1 | TRBV19 | TRBD2 | CASSTDVAGVSYNEQFF | TGTGCCAGTAGTACAGACGTAGCGGGAGTTTCCTACAATGAGCAGTTCTTC
NA | TRBJ2-7 | TRBV27 | NA | CASRRGPAAYEQYF | TGTGCCAGCAGGCGTGGCCCAGCGGCATACGAGCAGTACTTC
NA | TRBJ1-2 | TRBV7-2 | NA | CASSPASGGLNYGYTF | TGTGCCAGCAGCCCGGCCTCGGGGGGCCTCAACTATGGCTACACCTTC
NA | TRBJ1-5 | TRBV6-6 | NA | CASRTTSNQPQHF | TGTGCCAGCAGGACAACTAGCAATCAGCCCCAGCATTTT
NA | TRBJ1-6 | TRBV3-1/TRBV3-2 | NA | CASSRQESSYNSPLHF | TGTGCCAGCAGTCGACAGGAGAGCTCCTATAATTCACCCCTCCACTTT
NA | TRBJ2-5 | TRBV4-1 | TRBD1 | CASSQDHRGLETQYF | TGCGCCAGCAGCCAGGATCACAGGGGGCTTGAGACCCAGTACTTC
NA | TRBJ1-5 | TRBV29-1 | TRBD1 | CSVVLYGTGSLSNQPQHF | TGCAGCGTTGTCCTGTACGGGACAGGGTCCCTTAGCAATCAGCCCCAGCATTTT
NA | TRBJ2-7 | TRBV5-1 | NA | CASSLASSGVGGDEQYF | TGCGCCAGCAGCTTGGCAAGTTCGGGTGTCGGAGGGGACGAGCAGTACTTC
NA | TRBJ2-1 | TRBV7-2 | TRBD2 | CASSSEPAGGVNEQFF | TGTGCCAGCAGCTCCGAACCGGCGGGGGGAGTCAATGAGCAGTTCTTC
NA | TRBJ2-7 | TRBV3-1/TRBV3-2 | NA | CASSQHSGPLDEQYF | TGTGCCAGCAGCCAACATAGCGGACCCCTGGACGAGCAGTACTTC
NA | TRBJ2-7 | TRBV28 | NA | CASSGVGALNYEQYF | TGTGCCAGCAGCGGCGTTGGAGCCCTTAACTACGAGCAGTACTTC
NA | TRBJ2-7 | TRBV9 | TRBD2 | CASSAQLAARTYEQYF | TGTGCCAGCAGCGCGCAACTAGCGGCCCGCACCTACGAGCAGTACTTC
once | TRBJ1-3 | TRBV5-1 | NA | CASSPGSSGNTIYF | TGCGCCAGCAGCCCGGGGAGCTCTGGAAACACCATATATTTT
NA | TRBJ2-7 | TRBV15 | NA | CATSRDRWKGLTAYEQYF | TGTGCCACCAGCAGAGATCGATGGAAGGGGTTGACGGCCTACGAGCAGTACTTC
NA | TRBJ2-7 | TRBV4-3 | NA | CASSREPGLRWGEQYF | TGCGCCAGCAGCCGGGAACCGGGACTCCGATGGGGCGAGCAGTACTTC
NA | TRBJ2-7 | TRBV2 | TRBD2 | CASSGEGPREQYF | TGTGCCAGCAGTGGGGAGGGACCCCGGGAGCAGTACTTC